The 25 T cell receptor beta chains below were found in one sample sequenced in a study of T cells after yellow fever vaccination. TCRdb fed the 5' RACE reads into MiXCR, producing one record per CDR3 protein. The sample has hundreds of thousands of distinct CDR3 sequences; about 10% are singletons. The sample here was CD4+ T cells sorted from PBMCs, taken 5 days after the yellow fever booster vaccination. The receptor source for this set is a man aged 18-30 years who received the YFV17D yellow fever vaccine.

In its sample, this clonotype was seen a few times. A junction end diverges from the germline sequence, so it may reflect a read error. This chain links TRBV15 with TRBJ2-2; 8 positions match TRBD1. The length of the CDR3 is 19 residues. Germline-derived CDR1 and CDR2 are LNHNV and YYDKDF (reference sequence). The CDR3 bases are TGTGCCACCAGCAGAGAAGGGCAGGGGGCAGATTCGAAAACCGGGGAGCTGTTTTTT. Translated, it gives CATSREGQGADSKTGELFF.

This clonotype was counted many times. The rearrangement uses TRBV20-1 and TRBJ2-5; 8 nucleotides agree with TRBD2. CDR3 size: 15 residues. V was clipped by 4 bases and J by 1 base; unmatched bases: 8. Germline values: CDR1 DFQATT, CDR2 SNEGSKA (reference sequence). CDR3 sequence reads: CSAIPSGGAQETQYF. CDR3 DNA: TGCAGTGCTATCCCCAGCGGGGGAGCCCAAGAGACCCAGTACTTC.

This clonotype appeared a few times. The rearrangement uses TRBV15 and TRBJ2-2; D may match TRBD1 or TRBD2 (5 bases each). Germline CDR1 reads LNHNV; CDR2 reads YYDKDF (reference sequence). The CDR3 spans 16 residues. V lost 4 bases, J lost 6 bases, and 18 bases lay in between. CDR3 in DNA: TGTGCCACCAGCATTACTGGGGGAAGTATGGCCGGGGAGCTGTTTTTT. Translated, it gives CATSITGGSMAGELFF.

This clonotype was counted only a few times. The CDR3, as DNA: TGTGCCAGCAGCCGGGAAACGGGGGAGGTTGAGCAGTTCTTC. Encoded protein: CASSRETGEVEQFF. The rearrangement links TRBV3-1 to TRBJ2-1; maybe TRBD2 (6 bases). CDR3 size: 14 residues. V gave up 4 bases and J gave up 9 bases, with 16 bases separating them. CDR1 is LGHDT and CDR2 is YNNKEL in the germline V gene (reference sequence).

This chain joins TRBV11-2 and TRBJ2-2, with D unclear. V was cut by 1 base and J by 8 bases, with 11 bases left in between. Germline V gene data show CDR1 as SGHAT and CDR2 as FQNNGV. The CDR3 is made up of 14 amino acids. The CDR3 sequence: CASSLVFRFGELFF. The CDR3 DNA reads TGTGCCAGCAGCTTAGTGTTTAGGTTTGGGGAGCTGTTTTTT.

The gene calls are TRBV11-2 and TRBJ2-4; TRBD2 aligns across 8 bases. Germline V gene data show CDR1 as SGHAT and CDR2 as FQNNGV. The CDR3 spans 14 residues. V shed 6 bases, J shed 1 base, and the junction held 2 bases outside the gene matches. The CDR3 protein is CASRQRGAKNIQYF. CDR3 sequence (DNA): TGTGCCAGCAGGCAGCGGGGGGCCAAAAACATTCAGTACTTC.

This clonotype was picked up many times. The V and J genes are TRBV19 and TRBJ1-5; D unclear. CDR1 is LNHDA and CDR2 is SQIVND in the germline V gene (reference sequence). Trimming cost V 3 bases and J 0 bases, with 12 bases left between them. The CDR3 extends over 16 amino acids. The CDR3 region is CASSMSDIYSNQPQHF. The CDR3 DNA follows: TGTGCCAGTAGTATGTCCGACATTTATAGCAATCAGCCCCAGCATTTT.

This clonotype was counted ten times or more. The CDR3 DNA reads as TGTGCCAGCAGCTTAGGTCAGGGGGATACGCAGTATTTT. As protein: CASSLGQGDTQYF. V is TRBV11-2 and J is TRBJ2-3, with TRBD1 as a possible D gene (6 bases). The V end was cut by 1 base, the J end by 6 bases, with 8 bases between. This CDR3 contains 13 residues. Germline CDR1 SGHAT, CDR2 FQNNGV.

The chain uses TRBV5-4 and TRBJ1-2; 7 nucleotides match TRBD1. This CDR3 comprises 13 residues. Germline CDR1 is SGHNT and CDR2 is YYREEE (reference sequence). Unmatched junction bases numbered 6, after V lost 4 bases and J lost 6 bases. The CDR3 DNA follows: TGTGCCAGCAGCCCGCCGGGACAGCATGGCTACACCTTC. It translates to CASSPPGQHGYTF.

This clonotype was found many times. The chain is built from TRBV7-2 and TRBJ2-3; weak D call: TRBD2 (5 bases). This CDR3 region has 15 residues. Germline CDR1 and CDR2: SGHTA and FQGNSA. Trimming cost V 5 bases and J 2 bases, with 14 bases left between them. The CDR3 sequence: CASSIPTSDTDTQYF. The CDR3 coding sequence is TGTGCCAGCAGCATACCTACTAGTGACACAGATACGCAGTATTTT.

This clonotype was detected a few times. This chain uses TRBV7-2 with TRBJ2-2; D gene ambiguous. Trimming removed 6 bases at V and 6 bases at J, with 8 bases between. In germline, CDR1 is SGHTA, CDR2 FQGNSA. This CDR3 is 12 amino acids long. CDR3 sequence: CASSRWAGELFF. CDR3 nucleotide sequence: TGTGCCAGCAGTCGATGGGCCGGGGAGCTGTTTTTT. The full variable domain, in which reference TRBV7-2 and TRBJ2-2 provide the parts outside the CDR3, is GAGVSQSPSNKVTEKGKDVELRCDPISGHTALYWYRQSLGQGLEFLIYFQGNSAPDKSGLPSDRFSAERTGGSVSTLTIQRTQQEDSAVYLCASSRWAGELFFGEGSRLTVL.

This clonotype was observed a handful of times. CDR3 loop: CASSLASSGGYEQYV. The CDR3 region has the DNA TGTGCCAGCAGCTTAGCGTCTAGCGGGGGGTACGAGCAGTACGTC. The gene calls are TRBV7-2 and TRBJ2-7; 11 bases are shared with TRBD2. The CDR3 consists of 15 residues. Unmatched junction bases numbered 2, after V lost 0 bases and J lost 4 bases. Germline V CDR1 and CDR2: SGHTA, FQGNSA.

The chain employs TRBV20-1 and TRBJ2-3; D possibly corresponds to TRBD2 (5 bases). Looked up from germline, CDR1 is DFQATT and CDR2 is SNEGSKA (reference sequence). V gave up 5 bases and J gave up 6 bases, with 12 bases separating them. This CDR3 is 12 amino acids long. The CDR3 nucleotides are TGCAGTGCTGGTCGTTTAGCGGATACGCAGTATTTT. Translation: CSAGRLADTQYF.

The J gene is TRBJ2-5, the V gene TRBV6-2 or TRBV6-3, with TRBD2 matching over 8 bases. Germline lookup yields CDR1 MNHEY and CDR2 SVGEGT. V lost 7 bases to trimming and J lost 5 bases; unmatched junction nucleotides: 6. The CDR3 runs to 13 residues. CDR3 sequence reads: CASTPRGGETQYF. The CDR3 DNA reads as TGTGCCAGCACCCCTCGGGGGGGGGAGACCCAGTACTTC.

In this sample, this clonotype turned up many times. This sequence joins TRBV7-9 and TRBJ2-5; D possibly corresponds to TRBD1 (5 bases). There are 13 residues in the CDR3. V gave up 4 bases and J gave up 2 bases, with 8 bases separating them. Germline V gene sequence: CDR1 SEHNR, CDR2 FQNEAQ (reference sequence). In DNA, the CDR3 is TGTGCCAGCAGCTCACGGACACAAGAGACCCAGTACTTC. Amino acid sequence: CASSSRTQETQYF. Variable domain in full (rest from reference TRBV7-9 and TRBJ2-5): DTGVSQNPRHKITKRGQNVTFRCDPISEHNRLYWYRQTLGQGPEFLTYFQNEAQLEKSRLLSDRFSAERPKGSFSTLEIQRTEQGDSAMYLCASSSRTQETQYFGPGTRLLVL.

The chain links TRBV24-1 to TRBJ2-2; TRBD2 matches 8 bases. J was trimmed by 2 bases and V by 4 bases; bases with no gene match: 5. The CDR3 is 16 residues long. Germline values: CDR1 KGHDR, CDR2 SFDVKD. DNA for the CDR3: TGTGCCACCAGTGAATCCCTAGCGGGTAACACCGGGGAGCTGTTTTTT. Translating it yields CATSESLAGNTGELFF.

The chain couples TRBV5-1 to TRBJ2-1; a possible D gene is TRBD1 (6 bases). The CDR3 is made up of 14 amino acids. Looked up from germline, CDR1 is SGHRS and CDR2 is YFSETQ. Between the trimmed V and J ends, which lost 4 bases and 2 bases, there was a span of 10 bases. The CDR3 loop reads CASSEGQTYNEQFF. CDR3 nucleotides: TGCGCCAGCAGCGAAGGACAGACCTACAATGAGCAGTTCTTC.

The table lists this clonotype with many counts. The DNA of the CDR3 is TGTGCCAGCAGCGTCGGGACTGCGCAACAAGAGACCCAGTACTTC. Translation: CASSVGTAQQETQYF. The chain combines TRBV9 with TRBJ2-5; maybe TRBD2 (6 bases). CDR1 and CDR2 (germline): SGDLS, YYNGEE. V dropped 2 bases and J dropped 2 bases, with 13 bases sitting between them. The CDR3 totals 15 residues.

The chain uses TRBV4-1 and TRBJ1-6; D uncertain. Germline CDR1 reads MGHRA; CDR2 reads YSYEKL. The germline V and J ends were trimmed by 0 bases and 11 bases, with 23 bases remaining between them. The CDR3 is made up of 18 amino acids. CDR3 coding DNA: TGCGCCAGCAGCCAAGAAAGGCGAAAGGACCCCCGAACGGCACCCCTCCACTTT. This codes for CASSQERRKDPRTAPLHF.

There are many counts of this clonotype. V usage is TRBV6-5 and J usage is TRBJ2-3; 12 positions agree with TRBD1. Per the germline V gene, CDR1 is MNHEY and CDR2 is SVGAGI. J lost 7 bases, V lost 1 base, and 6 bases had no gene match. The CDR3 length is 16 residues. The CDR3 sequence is CASSYFGTGGSYTQYF. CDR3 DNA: TGTGCCAGCAGTTACTTCGGGACAGGGGGCTCATATACGCAGTATTTT.

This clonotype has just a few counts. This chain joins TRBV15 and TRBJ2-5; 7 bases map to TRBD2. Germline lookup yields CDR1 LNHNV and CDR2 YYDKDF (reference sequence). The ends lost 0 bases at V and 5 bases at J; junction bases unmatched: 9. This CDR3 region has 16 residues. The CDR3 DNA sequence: TGTGCCACCAGCAGAGATGGGTCGTTGGGAGGGGAGACCCAGTACTTC. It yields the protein CATSRDGSLGGETQYF.

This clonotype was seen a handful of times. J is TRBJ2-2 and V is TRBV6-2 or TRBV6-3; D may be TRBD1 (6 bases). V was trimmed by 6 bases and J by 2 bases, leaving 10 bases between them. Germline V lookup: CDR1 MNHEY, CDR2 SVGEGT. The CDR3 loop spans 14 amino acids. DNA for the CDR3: TGTGCCAGCAGCGGACAGAGTAACACCGGGGAGCTGTTTTTT. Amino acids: CASSGQSNTGELFF.

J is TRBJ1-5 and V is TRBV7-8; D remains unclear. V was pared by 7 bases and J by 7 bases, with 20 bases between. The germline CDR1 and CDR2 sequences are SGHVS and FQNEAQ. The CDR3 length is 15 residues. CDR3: CASTARRGVEQPQHF. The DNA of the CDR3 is TGTGCCAGCACCGCCCGGCGGGGTGTTGAGCAGCCCCAGCATTTT.

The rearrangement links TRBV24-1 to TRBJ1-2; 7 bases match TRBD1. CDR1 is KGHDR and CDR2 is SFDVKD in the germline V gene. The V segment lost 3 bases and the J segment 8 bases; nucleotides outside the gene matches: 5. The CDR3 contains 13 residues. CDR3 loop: CATSDATGAGYTF. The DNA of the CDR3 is TGTGCCACCAGTGATGCCACAGGGGCCGGCTACACCTTC.

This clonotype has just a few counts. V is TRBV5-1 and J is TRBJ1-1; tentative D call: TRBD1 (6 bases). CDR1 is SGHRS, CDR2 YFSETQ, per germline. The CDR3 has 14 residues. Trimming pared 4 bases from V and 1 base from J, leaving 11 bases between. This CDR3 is CASSGGQKNTEAFF. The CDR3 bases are TGCGCCAGCAGCGGGGGACAAAAGAACACTGAAGCTTTCTTT.